The entry below gives a single T cell receptor beta chain sequence along with its context. Unfractionated whole blood served as the source for total RNA extraction. The study used a library that attached unique molecular identifiers to individual cDNA molecules. TCRdb reprocessed the 5' RACE reads with MiXCR, giving one entry per CDR3 protein. The sample shows 70,000 to 85,000 distinct CDR3 sequences, roughly 15% of them seen only once. These data are taken from a study of human T cells and chemical hapten exposure. On the study more broadly: There were per-sample TCR yield variations, arising mainly from small pooled library volume differences.

This CDR3 comprises 13 residues. Germline V gene data show CDR1 as LGHDT and CDR2 as YNNKEL (reference sequence). V lost 6 bases and J 1 base, leaving 9 bases between the germline ends. The sequence was obtained from a female donor in good health. The chain combines TRBV3-1 with TRBJ1-1; D remains ambiguous. The CDR3: CASRGGGNTEAFF. CDR3 bases: TGTGCCAGCAGGGGAGGAGGGAACACTGAAGCTTTCTTT.